The sequence of this T cell receptor (beta chain) was determined in a study of radiotherapy plus CTLA-4 blockade in lung cancer. General study points: Peripheral blood showed expansion of tumor-derived TCR clones after radiotherapy and ipilimumab.

Ipilimumab-mediated CTLA-4 blockade plus focal radiation was given to patients having chemo-refractory metastatic non-small-cell lung cancer. The CDR3 contains 13 residues. V was clipped by 2 bases and J by 3 bases, with 7 bases between them. Germline V CDR1 and CDR2: MNHEY, SMNVEV (reference sequence). Here immunoSEQ multiplex PCR was the method, and the copy in TCRdb shows in-frame clones only, minus some. The sample holds 25,000 to 35,000 clones, almost 80% seen once. Note on this clone: The antigen remains undetermined.

The material sequenced was peripheral blood, taken from a patient treated with radiotherapy plus ipilimumab. The chain uses TRBV27 and TRBJ1-2; possibly TRBD1 for D (5 bases). The TCR originated in a human donor with non-small cell lung cancer who had stable disease on radiotherapy plus ipilimumab. CDR3 region: CASSLKGYYGYTF. As DNA, the CDR3 is TGTGCCAGCAGTTTAAAGGGGTACTATGGCTACACCTTC.